This entry lists 6 T cell receptor beta chains sequenced from one sample in a study of blood T cell repertoires in COVID-19. Clones were sequenced by immunoSEQ multiplex PCR, and TCRdb holds only the in-frame ones, with some missing. The sample consists of fewer than 30,000 clones, over 85% of them appearing once. Material: peripheral blood. Every receptor here comes from a human donor with active COVID-19. The donor label of this sample is uncertain.

The chain has TRBV5-5 and TRBJ1-3; 8 positions match TRBD1. Germline loops: CDR1 SGHKS, CDR2 YYEKEE (reference sequence). V gave up 1 base and J gave up 4 bases; unmatched junction bases: 4. The CDR3 spans 15 residues. CDR3 protein: CASSLYAGGGNTIYF. CDR3 bases: TGTGCCAGCAGCTTGTACGCAGGGGGCGGAAACACCATATATTTT.

This chain links TRBV5-6 with TRBJ2-1; D remains ambiguous. Trimming took 3 bases from V and 8 from J, leaving 18 bases between them. Germline V gene sequence: CDR1 SGHDT, CDR2 YYEEEE. This CDR3 comprises 15 residues. CDR3 nucleotide sequence: TGTGCCAGCAGCTCCCTGCTTAGCTCCGTCCATGAGCAGTTCTTC. Amino acid sequence: CASSSLLSSVHEQFF.

CDR3 bases: TGTGCCACCAGCAGAGGAGGGATCAACTATGGCTACACCTTC. It encodes CATSRGGINYGYTF. The V call is TRBV15, the J call TRBJ1-2; D uncertain. Germline values: CDR1 LNHNV, CDR2 YYDKDF (reference sequence). The CDR3 is 14 amino acids. V shed 1 base and J shed 2 bases, with 8 bases lying between them.

The rearrangement links TRBV9 to TRBJ2-7; 9 bases agree with TRBD2. Trimming cost V 1 base and J 3 bases; bases outside gene matches: 5. Looked up from germline, CDR1 is SGDLS and CDR2 is YYNGEE. The CDR3 has 15 amino acids. CDR3 amino acids: CASSVSTSGFYEQYF. In nucleotides, the CDR3 is TGTGCCAGCAGCGTAAGTACTAGCGGGTTCTACGAGCAGTACTTC.

The chain joins TRBV7-9 to TRBJ2-3; D gene uncertain. Trimming removed 1 base at V and 5 bases at J, with 7 bases between. Germline values: CDR1 SEHNR, CDR2 FQNEAQ (reference sequence). The CDR3 is 13 amino acids. The DNA for the CDR3 is TGTGCCAGCAGCTTAGAAGCAGGAGATACGCAGTATTTT. It translates to CASSLEAGDTQYF.

DNA of the CDR3: TGTGCCAGCAGGGATCTCCGAGGACAGGCTTGGGAGACCCAGTACTTC. This codes for CASRDLRGQAWETQYF. V and J are TRBV28 and TRBJ2-5; 7 positions agree with TRBD1. This CDR3 region has 16 residues. Germline V gives CDR1 MDHEN, CDR2 SYDVKM. Trimming at V came to 6 bases and at J to 5 bases, leaving 15 bases not matched to a gene. The full variable domain, with the rest looked up from reference TRBV28 and TRBJ2-5, is DVKVTQSSRYLVKRTGEKVFLECVQDMDHENMFWYRQDPGLGLRLIYFSYDVKMKEKGDIPEGYSVSREKKERFSLILESASTNQTSMYLCASRDLRGQAWETQYFGPGTRLLVL.